This T cell receptor (beta chain) was identified during a study of T cell changes during pregnancy in multiple sclerosis. Sequencing was performed with immunoSEQ multiplex PCR; in TCRdb, only in-frame clones are kept and a portion is missing. The sample consists of some 38,000 clones, under 95% of them appearing once. The CDR3 has 11 residues. In germline, CDR1 is MDHEN, CDR2 SYDVKM. V was shortened by 2 bases and J by 7 bases, with 6 bases between the two germline ends. This receptor was obtained from a female donor in good health, enrolled as a control in a pregnancy study. The chain combines TRBV28 with TRBJ2-7; weak D call: TRBD1 (6 bases). The source material was CD4+ T cells from peripheral blood mononuclear cells, sampled in the second trimester of pregnancy. This CDR3 reads CASSLQGEQYF. Here the CDR3 DNA reads TGTGCCAGCAGTTTACAGGGGGAGCAGTACTTC.